The 26 T cell receptor beta chains below all came from one sample that was sequenced in a study of monozygotic twins with inflammatory bowel disease. One entry per CDR3 protein, without DNA, is what TCRdb gives after re-calling the 5' RACE reads. Its table records approximately 400,000 distinct CDR3 sequences. Sequencing was done on a sample of blood. The receptors originated from a human donor with ulcerative colitis or Crohn's disease, or a healthy co-twin of an affected twin (not recorded which).

The genes are TRBV11-2 and TRBJ2-5. Germline values: CDR1 SGHAT, CDR2 FQNNGV. There are 13 residues in the CDR3. The CDR3 is CASRDLKRETQYF.

The rearrangement links TRBV14 to TRBJ1-4; lacking DNA, the TRBD1 call made by TCRdb goes unchecked. The CDR3 has 15 residues. Germline loops: CDR1 SGHDN, CDR2 FVKESK. The CDR3 protein is CASSPGGDRVEKLFF.

This rearrangement joins TRBV5-1 to TRBJ2-7; the TRBD2 assignment by TCRdb is unverifiable without DNA. The CDR3 runs to 14 residues. Germline-derived CDR1 and CDR2 are SGHRS and YFSETQ. The CDR3 spells CASSFERATYEQYF.

V usage is TRBV7-2 and J usage is TRBJ2-1; TCRdb returns TRBD2, unconfirmable since there is no DNA. The CDR3 has 16 amino acids. Germline V gene lookup returns CDR1 SGHTA and CDR2 FQGNSA. The CDR3 here is CASSHGLAGGENEQFF.

The chain has TRBV11-2 and TRBJ2-5; with no DNA, the TCRdb D assignment of TRBD2 cannot be verified. Per germline, CDR1 SGHAT and CDR2 FQNNGV. This CDR3 is 16 amino acids long. The CDR3 is CASSFSPARAQETQYF.

This sequence joins TRBV5-1 and TRBJ1-1; the TCRdb call, TRBD1, lacks DNA for checking. The CDR3 sequence is 15 residues long. Looked up from germline, CDR1 is SGHRS and CDR2 is YFSETQ. CDR3: CASSLEGEADTEAFF.

J is TRBJ1-2 and V is TRBV25-1. The CDR3 runs 16 residues. The germline gives CDR1 MGHDK, CDR2 SYGVNS. This CDR3 reads CASSEALGRATYGYTF.

The CDR3 reads CASSLARVGGETQYF. V is TRBV7-2 and J is TRBJ2-5; checking the TCRdb D call of TRBD1 is not possible without DNA. Per germline, CDR1 SGHTA and CDR2 FQGNSA. The CDR3 loop spans 15 amino acids.

The CDR3 sequence is CSASPEAPETQYF. The genes are TRBV20-1 and TRBJ2-5; TCRdb's D call of TRBD1 is untestable without DNA. The CDR3 contains 13 residues. Looked up from germline, CDR1 is DFQATT and CDR2 is SNEGSKA (reference sequence).

V is TRBV7-2 and J is TRBJ2-1. Per the germline V gene, CDR1 is SGHTA and CDR2 is FQGNSA. The CDR3 loop spans 12 amino acids. The CDR3 reads CASSQEVGEQFF.

The chain links TRBV28 to TRBJ1-2; TCRdb designates TRBD1, a call that cannot be tested without DNA. The CDR3 has 17 amino acids. Germline V CDR1 and CDR2: MDHEN, SYDVKM. CDR3: CASSSTGQGSGYYGYTF.

The V and J genes are TRBV4-1 and TRBJ2-7; TCRdb names TRBD1, which stays unverified in the absence of DNA. The CDR3 has 14 amino acids. The V gene's germline CDR1 is MGHRA and CDR2 YSYEKL. CDR3 amino acids: CASSQTGTNYEQYF.

The chain is built from TRBV18 and TRBJ2-1. CDR1 KGHSH and CDR2 LQKENI come from the germline V gene. The length of the CDR3 is 11 residues. CDR3 protein: CASSWMDEQFF.

The genes are TRBV6-1 and TRBJ2-5; TCRdb's assignment of TRBD1 cannot be checked, as there is no DNA. CDR1 MNHNS and CDR2 SASEGT come from the germline V gene. CDR3 length equals 14 residues. The chain's CDR3 is CASSDLWGGETQYF.

This chain joins TRBV11-3 and TRBJ1-6; as DNA is missing, the TRBD1 call by TCRdb cannot be tested. Germline CDR1 SGHNT, CDR2 YENEEA. The CDR3 covers 15 residues. The CDR3 region is CASNGRTQDNSPLHF.

V is TRBV30 and J is TRBJ1-5. Germline V gene lookup returns CDR1 GTSNPN and CDR2 SVGIG (reference sequence). The CDR3 has 13 residues. Here the CDR3 reads CACASEGNQPQHF. Supplemented by reference TRBV30 and TRBJ1-5, the full variable domain reads SQTIHQWPATLVQPVGSPLSLECTVEGTSNPNLYWYRQAAGRGLQLLFYSVGIGQISSEVPQNLSASRPQDRQFILSSKKLLLSDSGFYLCACASEGNQPQHFGDGTRLSIL.

V gene TRBV27 combines with J gene TRBJ1-6; the D call from TCRdb, TRBD1, cannot be confirmed without DNA. This CDR3 has 14 residues. Germline values: CDR1 MNHEY, CDR2 SMNVEV (reference sequence). The CDR3 protein is CASSLRGGRSPLHF.

The rearrangement joins TRBV27 to TRBJ1-5. The CDR3 consists of 12 residues. From germline, CDR1 is MNHEY and CDR2 SMNVEV (reference sequence). This CDR3 is CASSDGGQPQHF.

The chain uses TRBV6-5 and TRBJ2-5; absent DNA, TCRdb's TRBD2 call cannot be checked. Looked up from germline, CDR1 is MNHEY and CDR2 is SVGAGI. This CDR3 spans 15 amino acids. CDR3 protein: CASSYRQGREETQYF.

The CDR3 is CSGEVGFTEAFF. The rearrangement joins TRBV29-1 to TRBJ1-1. This CDR3 has 12 amino acids. Looked up from germline, CDR1 is SQVTM and CDR2 is ANQGSEA.

The chain combines TRBV11-1 with TRBJ2-3; absent DNA, TCRdb's TRBD1 call cannot be checked. The CDR3 has 15 amino acids. CDR1 is SGHAT and CDR2 is FQDESV in the germline V gene (reference sequence). The chain's CDR3 is CASSQEGFEADTQYF.

This sequence joins TRBV7-2 and TRBJ2-3; TCRdb reports TRBD2, a call that lacks DNA to check it against. The germline V gene has CDR1 SGHTA and CDR2 FQGNSA. This CDR3 spans 16 amino acids. The CDR3 sequence is CASSWRAGGRTDTQYF.

The rearrangement joins TRBV9 to TRBJ2-2; absent DNA, TCRdb's TRBD1 call cannot be checked. Germline-derived CDR1 and CDR2 are SGDLS and YYNGEE. This CDR3 region has 16 residues. The chain's CDR3 is CASSPEGVSGTGELFF.

The chain uses TRBV11-1 and TRBJ2-2; absent DNA, TCRdb's TRBD1 call cannot be checked. Germline CDR1 is SGHAT and CDR2 is FQDESV (reference sequence). This CDR3 is built from 15 residues. The CDR3: CASTRDPANTGELFF.

The chain combines TRBV2 with TRBJ2-7; TCRdb's D call of TRBD1 is untestable without DNA. CDR3 length: 13 amino acids. The germline CDR1 and CDR2 sequences are SNHLY and FYNNEI. The CDR3 spells CASRQGGTYEQYF.

The CDR3 spells CASSVTGNNYGYTF. This chain joins TRBV2 and TRBJ1-2; TCRdb designates TRBD1, a call that cannot be tested without DNA. CDR3 size: 14 residues. Germline V CDR1 and CDR2: SNHLY, FYNNEI. Filled out from reference TRBV2 and TRBJ1-2, the complete variable domain reads EPEVTQTPSHQVTQMGQEVILRCVPISNHLYFYWYRQILGQKVEFLVSFYNNEISEKSEIFDDQFSVERPDGSNFTLKIRSTKLEDSAMYFCASSVTGNNYGYTFGSGTRLTVV.